This TCR beta chain was retrieved from a study of shared clonotypes between healthy human individuals. Across the whole study: CD4 naive and CD4 memory each took three plates per donor, while CD8 naive took two and CD8 memory one.

The CDR3 length is 18 residues. CDR1 MGHRA and CDR2 YSYEKL come from the germline V gene. The V gene end was trimmed by 1 base and the J gene end by 6 bases; junction bases not matched to a gene: 8. General observations from the study: The naive CD4 repertoires of several donors were compared, and approximately 4.7% of clonotypes were shared.

It was across several immunoSEQ plates that each subset's genomic DNA was evenly split. Sorted-subset replicate PCRs used roughly 220 ng DNA, around 27,000 T cell genomes. Here immunoSEQ multiplex PCR was the method, and the copy in TCRdb shows in-frame clones only, minus some. Of a few million clones in the sample, 90% to 95% were seen once. Worth noting for this clone: The antigen is not known.

The rearrangement uses TRBV4-1 and TRBJ2-2; 13 bases agree with TRBD2. Sequencing was carried out using naive CD4+ T cells sorted from blood. Sample subset: CD45RA+ positively selected. The TCR comes from a young man in good health. For the CDR3, the DNA is TGCGCCAGCAGCCAAGTGGAACTAGCGGGGGGGCCCGCCGGGGAGCTGTTTTTT. Translating gives CASSQVELAGGPAGELFF.